This T cell receptor beta chain was documented in a study of shared clonotypes between healthy human individuals (dated by TCRdb to 2019 to 2021). For the study in its entirety: The cohort comprised a couple of women and three men aged 18 to 49 years. To estimate repertoire size and how much clonotype sharing occurs between individuals, the study deeply sequenced the blood TCR repertoires of roughly 5 healthy adults. Per donor, leukapheresis produced somewhere between about 0.8 and 9 billion PBMCs. Different laboratories and diverse techniques were used to prepare libraries and sequence TCR repertoires, to increase sequencing depth and limit assay-specific biases. What the research found in general, with its limitations: Pairwise subsampling indicated that sequencing depth was expected to affect the degree of clonotype sharing among donors. Because the study included a small number of donors, the genetic and exposure-history diversity represented was limited. Sampling was restricted to blood, and TCR repertoires in tissues likely differ from the TCR repertoires found in blood.

Using the deep immunoSEQ assay, multiplex PCR amplified TCR CDR3 regions from genomic DNA. For each cell subset, the extracted genomic DNA was distributed evenly across all wells of several immunoSEQ 96-well plates, and each plate served as one replicate. For unsorted PBMC, 250 to 300 ng genomic DNA, equal to 30,000 or so T cell genomes, was loaded into each replicate PCR. Genomic DNA from unsorted PBMC was sequenced over ten immunoSEQ deep assay plates. The purified libraries were quantified using a Qubit 3.0 fluorometer, sized with a Bioanalyzer 2100, and then quantified again using the KAPA Library Quantification kit. Every immunoSEQ 96-well plate was sequenced on a dedicated single-read 150-cycle Illumina NextSeq 550 flow cell. In the source study's methods: The immunoSEQ output contained only junctional sequences without quality scores, so filtering could not match that applied to full-length reads. To assign V/J genes and CDR3, sequences were annotated against IMGT germline references using PyIR, a Python wrapper for IgBLAST v1.9. Reads were removed for weak V/J assignments (E-value above 1e-6), missing CDR3, stop codons, out-of-frame junctions, or ambiguous translated residues. A V3J clonotype was defined by an identical inferred V gene, J gene, and CDR3 amino acid sequence. The percentage overlap between two repertoires was calculated by dividing the number of shared unique clonotypes by the size of the smaller repertoire. Richness of each repertoire was evaluated using RTK rarefaction, the Chao1 estimator, and Recon v2.1 estimates of unobserved clonotypes. TCRdb stores this immuneACCESS table with in-frame sequences only. Part of the clones is absent; in the studies checked, under half of the shortfall reflects unresolved V genes, and no reason is known for the rest. Clone size and the V and J calls come from that table; the DNA yielded D and trimming. Recorded for this sample are 400,000 to 600,000 clones; roughly three quarters of them occurred a single time. The ten largest clones take up around 13% of the sample.

Comment on this clone: There is no known antigen for this receptor. There are no base qualities to consult, and no much larger clone falls within one base.

The germline V gene sets CDR1 to SGHVS and CDR2 to FQNEAQ. After removal of 5 bases from V and 4 bases from J, the junction retains 6 bases not matched to a gene. Spanning cysteine to phenylalanine, the CDR3 consists of 16 amino acids. CDR3 DNA is the only sequence kept; it has 48 bases, read in frame from the first base. The donors were healthy, HIV-negative adults with no recently reported acute infections or vaccinations. Only Caucasian adults living in Nashville, Tennessee, USA were represented among the donors. For unsorted samples, tens of millions of PBMCs were counted and genomic DNA was extracted with the QIAamp DNA Blood Mini kit. Blood was collected by leukapheresis, and PBMCs were isolated by Ficoll-Histopaque density gradient centrifugation and then cryopreserved in liquid nitrogen vapor phase.

The TCR comes from a woman in her thirties or forties in good health. Some clones in this sample may be carry-over from other donors' samples. Source material: PBMCs. The chain is made from TRBV7-8 and TRBJ2-1, and TRBD2 aligns with 12 junction nucleotides. At the DNA level, the sequence is TGTGCCAGCAGCCAAGGACTAGCGGGGCGTTACAATGAGCAGTTCTTC. Its product reads: CASSQGLAGRYNEQFF. With all but the CDR3 taken from the reference TRBV7-8 and TRBJ2-1 genes, the full variable domain is: GAGVSQSPRYKVAKRGQDVALRCDPISGHVSLFWYQQALGQGPEFLTYFQNEAQLDKSGLPSDRFFAERPEGSVSTLKIQRTQQEDSAVYLCASSQGLAGRYNEQFFGPGTRLTVL.